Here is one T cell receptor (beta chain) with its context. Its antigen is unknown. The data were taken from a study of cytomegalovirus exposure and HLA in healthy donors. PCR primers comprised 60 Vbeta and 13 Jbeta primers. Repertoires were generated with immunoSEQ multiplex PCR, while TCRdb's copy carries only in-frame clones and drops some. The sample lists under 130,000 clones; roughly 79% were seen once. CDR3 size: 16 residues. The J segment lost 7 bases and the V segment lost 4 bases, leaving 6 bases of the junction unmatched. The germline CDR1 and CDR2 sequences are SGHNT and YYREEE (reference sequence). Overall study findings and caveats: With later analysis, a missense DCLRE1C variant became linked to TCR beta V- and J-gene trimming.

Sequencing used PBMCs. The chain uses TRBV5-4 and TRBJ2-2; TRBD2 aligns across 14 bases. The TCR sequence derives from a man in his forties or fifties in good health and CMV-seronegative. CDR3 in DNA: TGTGCCAGCAGCACGGGACTAGCGGGAGTGGACGGGGAGCTGTTTTTT. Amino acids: CASSTGLAGVDGELFF.